This record concerns one TCR beta chain sequence. This sample was included in a study of blood T cell repertoires in COVID-19. About the study: Some COVID-19 samples were acute and others convalescent; all came from the United States, Italy and Spain. T cells, B-cell-depleted T cells, or PBMCs supplied cDNA or gDNA.

Germline V gene sequence: CDR1 SGHRS, CDR2 YFSETQ. V shed 4 bases and J 0 bases; nucleotides not matched to a gene: 7. The CDR3 runs to 16 residues. Per the original data handling: Amplification of reference gene primers provided the estimated nucleated cell counts. TCRdb keeps only in-frame clones here, not all; method: immunoSEQ multiplex PCR. V, J and clone size are those of that table, while D and trimming were read from the DNA. Seen here are 380,000 or so clones, approximately 91% observed once, and the top ten hold around 1.9%. All enrollees were roughly 18 to 89 years old and from about 24 US areas.

This chain links TRBV5-1 with TRBJ1-5, with 7 bases that match TRBD1. The TCR sequence derives from a woman aged 35 to 49 with acute COVID-19. Sequencing used PBMCs or T cells enriched from blood (not recorded which). This chain's CDR3 is CASSPGQTHSNQPQHF. CDR3 DNA sequence: TGCGCCAGCAGCCCGGGACAGACCCATAGCAATCAGCCCCAGCATTTT.